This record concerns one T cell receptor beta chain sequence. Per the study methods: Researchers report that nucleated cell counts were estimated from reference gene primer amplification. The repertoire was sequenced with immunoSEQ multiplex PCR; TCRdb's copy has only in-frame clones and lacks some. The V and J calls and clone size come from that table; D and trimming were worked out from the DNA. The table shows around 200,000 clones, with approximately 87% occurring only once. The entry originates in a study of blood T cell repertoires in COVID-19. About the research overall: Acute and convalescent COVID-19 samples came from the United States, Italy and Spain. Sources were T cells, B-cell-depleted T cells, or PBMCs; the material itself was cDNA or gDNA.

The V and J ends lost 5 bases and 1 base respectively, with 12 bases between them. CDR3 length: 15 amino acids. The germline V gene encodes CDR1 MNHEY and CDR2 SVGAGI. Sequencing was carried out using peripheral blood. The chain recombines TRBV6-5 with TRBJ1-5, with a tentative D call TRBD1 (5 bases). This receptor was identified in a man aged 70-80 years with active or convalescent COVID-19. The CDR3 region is CASSPRAGSNQPQHF. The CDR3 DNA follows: TGTGCCAGCAGTCCCAGGGCCGGGAGCAATCAGCCCCAGCATTTT.